A single sample is the source of the 20 T cell receptor beta chains below, sequenced in a study of cytomegalovirus exposure and HLA in healthy donors. PCR involved 60 Vbeta and 13 Jbeta primers. Sequencing used immunoSEQ multiplex PCR; TCRdb keeps in-frame clones, though not all of them. This sample's clone table lists 91,000 or so clones. Material for sequencing was PBMCs. The receptors derive from a woman between 25 and 40 years old in good health and CMV-seronegative.

The rearrangement uses TRBV28 and TRBJ1-4; 7 bases map to TRBD1. Germline values: CDR1 MDHEN, CDR2 SYDVKM. This CDR3 is 12 amino acids long. The V segment lost 4 bases and the J segment 7 bases; nucleotides outside the gene matches: 0. DNA for the CDR3: TGTGCCAGCAGTTACAGGGGTGAAAAACTGTTTTTT. This encodes CASSYRGEKLFF.

CDR3 nucleotides: TGTGCCAGCTCACCACCAAGCTCAGAGACCCAGTACTTC. It translates to CASSPPSSETQYF. V is TRBV18 and J is TRBJ2-5; D is unclear. The CDR3 covers 13 residues. Germline CDR1 KGHSH, CDR2 LQKENI. V shed 0 bases and J shed 4 bases, with 6 bases lying between them.

The chain recombines TRBV7-9 with TRBJ2-1; TRBD2 agrees at 8 bases. Losses at the gene ends were 4 bases for V and 0 bases for J; bases not matched to a gene: 8. The V gene's germline CDR1 is SEHNR and CDR2 FQNEAQ (reference sequence). The CDR3 is 17 residues long. CDR3 amino acids: CASSSPERGNSYNEQFF. CDR3 DNA sequence: TGTGCCAGCAGCTCCCCCGAGCGGGGGAACTCCTACAATGAGCAGTTCTTC.

This chain links TRBV2 with TRBJ2-2; 13 nucleotides line up with TRBD2. This CDR3 is 17 amino acids long. The V and J ends lost 9 bases and 5 bases, in that order; junction bases with no gene match: 12. Germline V lookup: CDR1 SNHLY, CDR2 FYNNEI. The DNA of the CDR3 is TGTGCCAGAAGGACTAGCGGGGGCCTTTCAGGGACCGGGGAGCTGTTTTTT. This translates into CARRTSGGLSGTGELFF.

This chain uses TRBV29-1 with TRBJ2-7; 7 positions agree with TRBD1. The CDR3 contains 12 residues. V trimming: 6 bases; J trimming: 0 bases; junction bases outside the gene matches: 2. Germline V gives CDR1 SQVTM, CDR2 ANQGSEA. CDR3 coding DNA: TGCAGCGTGGGGGACAGCTCCTACGAGCAGTACTTC. It translates to CSVGDSSYEQYF.

This rearrangement joins TRBV30 to TRBJ1-4, with D unresolved. V was trimmed by 2 bases and J by 2 bases, leaving 12 bases between them. The germline V gene encodes CDR1 GTSNPN and CDR2 SVGIG (reference sequence). CDR3 size: 15 residues. This chain's CDR3 is CAWSFGLRTNEKLFF. For the CDR3, the DNA is TGTGCCTGGAGTTTCGGATTGAGGACTAATGAAAAACTGTTTTTT.

V usage is TRBV7-2 and J usage is TRBJ1-6; a weak D match, TRBD1 (5 bases). Germline CDR1 reads SGHTA; CDR2 reads FQGNSA. V was clipped by 3 bases and J by 10 bases, with 13 bases between them. The CDR3 extends over 14 amino acids. The chain's CDR3 is CASSLLQVGSPLHF. CDR3 bases: TGTGCCAGCAGCTTGTTACAGGTTGGATCACCCCTCCACTTT.

This sequence joins TRBV28 and TRBJ1-4; D unresolved. This CDR3 has 20 amino acids. Trimming took off 4 bases at V and 1 base at J, with 25 bases between the two ends. Germline assignment: CDR1 MDHEN and CDR2 SYDVKM. The CDR3 DNA reads TGTGCCAGCAGTTCAATTTGGTTACTCATGCCGGAGGAAACTAATGAAAAACTGTTTTTT. Protein product: CASSSIWLLMPEETNEKLFF.

This chain joins TRBV7-8 and TRBJ2-1, with TRBD1 matching over 8 bases. CDR1 and CDR2 (germline): SGHVS, FQNEAQ. The CDR3 covers 17 residues. J lost 0 bases, V lost 3 bases, and 7 bases had no gene match. The CDR3 region has the DNA TGTGCCAGCAGCTTCGAGGGGGGACAGGACTCCTACAATGAGCAGTTCTTC. Encoded protein: CASSFEGGQDSYNEQFF.

This sequence joins TRBV11-1 and TRBJ2-3, with 12 bases that match TRBD2. Germline trimming cut 7 bases from V and 5 bases from J; bases unmatched to any gene: 4. CDR3 length: 14 residues. Germline CDR1 SGHAT, CDR2 FQDESV (reference sequence). The CDR3 bases are TGTGCCAGCACCAAGACTAGCGGGGGAGATACGCAGTATTTT. It yields the protein CASTKTSGGDTQYF.

The chain carries TRBV4-2 and TRBJ2-1; TRBD2 matches 11 bases. The CDR3 loop spans 16 amino acids. With 1 base clipped from V and 6 bases from J, the junction kept 5 bases outside the gene matches. The germline CDR1 and CDR2 sequences are LGHNA and YNFKEQ. CDR3 amino acids: CASSQATSGEGNEQFF. CDR3 sequence (DNA): TGTGCCAGCAGCCAAGCGACTAGCGGGGAGGGCAATGAGCAGTTCTTC.

V and J are TRBV19 and TRBJ1-2; TRBD1 is a possible D gene (5 bases). The germline gives CDR1 LNHDA, CDR2 SQIVND (reference sequence). V dropped 0 bases and J dropped 4 bases, with 12 bases sitting between them. The CDR3 consists of 15 residues. CDR3 nucleotide sequence: TGTGCCAGTAGTATAGATCAAGACAGCGTCTATGGCTACACCTTC. Encoded protein: CASSIDQDSVYGYTF.

This chain links TRBV19 with TRBJ1-2; D is uncertain. Germline-derived CDR1 and CDR2 are LNHDA and SQIVND (reference sequence). V lost 5 bases and J 8 bases, leaving 15 bases between the germline ends. The CDR3 consists of 13 residues. CDR3 nucleotide sequence: TGTGCCAGTAGTTGGCACGGAGGTCAAGGCTACACCTTC. It translates to CASSWHGGQGYTF.

J is TRBJ1-5 and V is TRBV4-1; no clear D. Per germline, CDR1 MGHRA and CDR2 YSYEKL. Between the trimmed V and J ends, which lost 4 bases and 0 bases, there was a span of 13 bases. CDR3 length: 16 residues. The CDR3 sequence is CASSREGVNSNQPQHF. CDR3 in DNA: TGCGCCAGCAGCCGTGAGGGAGTTAATAGCAATCAGCCCCAGCATTTT.

The chain couples TRBV6-6 to TRBJ2-5; tentative D call: TRBD2 (5 bases). Germline V lookup: CDR1 MNHNY, CDR2 SVGAGI (reference sequence). Trimming shortened V by 8 bases and J by 5 bases, and 12 bases separated the two germline ends. The CDR3 has 12 residues. The chain's CDR3 is CASAQLVETQYF. The CDR3 DNA is TGTGCCAGCGCTCAACTAGTGGAGACCCAGTACTTC.

The CDR3 DNA reads TGTGCCAGCAGTTCCCTTCTATTCGGGGAAAAAGGGGCCAACGTCCTGACTTTC. It yields the protein CASSSLLFGEKGANVLTF. The V and J genes are TRBV27 and TRBJ2-6; perhaps TRBD2 as D (5 bases). Germline V gives CDR1 MNHEY, CDR2 SMNVEV (reference sequence). CDR3 length: 18 residues. V was cut by 4 bases and J by 4 bases, with 20 bases left in between.

The chain carries TRBV7-9 and TRBJ2-3; 7 nucleotides agree with TRBD2. CDR1 SEHNR and CDR2 FQNEAQ come from the germline V gene (reference sequence). J was trimmed by 2 bases and V by 0 bases; bases with no gene match: 11. This CDR3 is built from 18 residues. The CDR3 reads CASSLAGLTYRLTDTQYF. In DNA, the CDR3 is TGTGCCAGCAGCTTAGCGGGACTAACCTACCGACTCACAGATACGCAGTATTTT.

The chain couples TRBV28 to TRBJ1-1, with 7 bases that match TRBD1. Germline V lookup: CDR1 MDHEN, CDR2 SYDVKM. This CDR3 region has 16 residues. V trimming: 1 base; J trimming: 3 bases; junction bases outside the gene matches: 8. The CDR3: CASSLSLQGMYTEAFF. The CDR3 coding sequence is TGTGCCAGCAGTTTATCCCTACAGGGGATGTACACTGAAGCTTTCTTT.

This chain joins TRBV30 and TRBJ2-1; D is uncertain. The CDR3 covers 15 residues. CDR1 GTSNPN and CDR2 SVGIG come from the germline V gene (reference sequence). V lost 3 bases and J 0 bases, leaving 12 bases between the germline ends. CDR3 DNA sequence: TGTGCCTGGAGAAGGAGAACGGGCTCCTACAATGAGCAGTTCTTC. It yields the protein CAWRRRTGSYNEQFF.

The CDR3 reads CASSSQFEQFF. The CDR3 bases are TGTGCCAGCAGTTCCCAATTTGAGCAGTTCTTC. The chain carries TRBV11-2 and TRBJ2-1, with D unresolved. The germline V and J ends were trimmed by 6 bases and 9 bases, with 9 bases remaining between them. Germline assignment: CDR1 SGHAT and CDR2 FQNNGV. The CDR3 length is 11 residues.